This T cell receptor beta chain derives from a study of T cell repertoires in cytomegalovirus infection. In germline, CDR1 is MDHEN, CDR2 SYDVKM. The ends lost 4 bases at V and 9 bases at J; junction bases unmatched: 9. This CDR3 is built from 13 residues. This clonotype has more than one count but fewer than ten. Its specificity is unknown. TCRdb passed the reads through MiXCR, listing each CDR3 protein once. Of about 920,000 distinct CDR3 sequences listed, about a third are singletons. This rearrangement joins TRBV28 to TRBJ2-7, with 7 bases that match TRBD1. This specimen consisted of cultured CD8+ T cells from PBMCs, obtained from culture after CMV antigen stimulation. The TCR comes from a human donor in good health (CMV status not recorded). Some clones in this sample may be carry-over from other donors' samples. CDR3 nucleotide sequence: TGTGCCAGCAGTTCGACAGGGAGAGCTCGGCAGTACGTC. It codes for CASSSTGRARQYV.